A single TCR beta chain is shown here with its context. Original analysis: Nucleated cell number was recorded as an estimate derived from reference gene primer amplification. The assay was immunoSEQ multiplex PCR, and TCRdb's table has in-frame clones only and misses some. The D gene and trimming were derived from the DNA, and the V and J assignments and clone size from that table. Of more than 200,000 clones in the sample, more than 70% were seen once. The data were taken from a study of blood T cell repertoires in COVID-19. On the study more broadly: From the United States, Italy and Spain came samples of acute and convalescent COVID-19. T cells, B-cell-depleted T cells, or PBMCs provided the cDNA or gDNA that served as material.

Germline V gene lookup returns CDR1 SEHNR and CDR2 FQNEAQ (reference sequence). This CDR3 is built from 19 residues. V dropped 4 bases and J dropped 2; count of bases not matched to a gene: 15. The source is a woman aged 60-70 years with acute or convalescent COVID-19. The sequenced material came from peripheral blood. The rearrangement links TRBV7-9 to TRBJ2-1, with 9 nucleotides matching TRBD1. This CDR3 is CASSSSTGPGQGPYNEQFF. CDR3 in DNA: TGTGCCAGCAGCTCGTCCACGGGACCGGGACAGGGCCCCTACAATGAGCAGTTCTTC. Variable domain in full (rest from reference TRBV7-9 and TRBJ2-1): DTGVSQNPRHKITKRGQNVTFRCDPISEHNRLYWYRQTLGQGPEFLTYFQNEAQLEKSRLLSDRFSAERPKGSFSTLEIQRTEQGDSAMYLCASSSSTGPGQGPYNEQFFGPGTRLTVL.